These 18 T cell receptor beta chains were sequenced from one sample in a study of T cells after yellow fever vaccination (dated by TCRdb to about 2019). Library prep was done by 5' RACE. The sample was run on an Illumina NovaSeq 6000. TCRdb itself trimmed the public reads at Q25 with fastp, ran MiXCR and retained productive beta chains. Rows are combined by CDR3 protein, so each entry shows the most common genes and DNA. The sample records hundreds of thousands of distinct CDR3 sequences, under 9% of which are singletons. The ten top clones hold 3% to 3.5% of the sample. What this sample's treatment or condition label stands for: live attenuated yellow fever vaccine strain. The sequences come from CD4+ T cells sorted from PBMCs, collected 5 days after the yellow fever booster vaccination. Receptors were obtained from a man aged 18-30 years who received the YFV17D yellow fever vaccine.

This clonotype has just a few counts. The gene calls are TRBV19 and TRBJ1-2; TRBD1 is a possible D gene (5 bases). In germline, CDR1 is LNHDA, CDR2 SQIVND (reference sequence). The CDR3 sequence is 16 residues long. Between the trimmed V and J ends, which lost 4 bases and 0 bases, there was a span of 15 bases. CDR3 amino acids: CASSSPKGNSNYGYTF. Written as DNA, the CDR3 is TGTGCCAGTAGTAGCCCAAAGGGGAACTCTAACTATGGCTACACCTTC.

This clonotype appeared a few times. V and J are TRBV12-3 or TRBV12-4 and TRBJ1-1, with D maybe TRBD1 (5 bases). This CDR3 has 11 amino acids. Trimming removed 5 bases from V and 7 bases from J, with 8 bases in between. For the CDR3, the DNA is TGTGCCAGCAGTCCAGGGTTTGAAGCTTTCTTT. It translates to CASSPGFEAFF.

This sequence joins TRBV6-2 or TRBV6-3 and TRBJ1-3, with D possibly TRBD1 on 6 matching bases. V lost 3 bases to trimming and J lost 2 bases, with 14 bases between them. Per germline, CDR1 MNHEY and CDR2 SVGEGT. This CDR3 spans 16 amino acids. The CDR3 loop is CASSYSGQRAGNTIYF. The CDR3 DNA reads TGTGCCAGCAGTTATTCCGGACAGCGAGCTGGAAACACCATATATTTT.

This clonotype was seen only a few times. The chain carries TRBV5-1 and TRBJ1-1, with D hard to call. The V end was cut by 0 bases, the J end by 5 bases, with 14 bases between. Germline loops: CDR1 SGHRS, CDR2 YFSETQ. The CDR3 is 15 residues long. This chain's CDR3 is CASSLDWQPGTEAFF. The CDR3, as DNA: TGCGCCAGCAGCTTGGATTGGCAGCCCGGGACTGAAGCTTTCTTT.

The chain links TRBV7-6 to TRBJ2-5, with 7 bases lining up with TRBD2. Germline V gene lookup returns CDR1 SGHVS and CDR2 FNYEAQ. With 5 bases clipped from V and 4 bases from J, the junction kept 7 bases outside the gene matches. The CDR3 spans 14 residues. Here the CDR3 DNA reads TGTGCCAGCAGCCGACCGGGGGAGGGAGAGACCCAGTACTTC. Translation gives CASSRPGEGETQYF.

CDR3 in DNA: TGTGCCAGCAGCCGGGGCCGAGATGAGACCCAGTACTTC. Translation gives CASSRGRDETQYF. The chain couples TRBV7-9 to TRBJ2-5; D assignment may be TRBD1 or TRBD2 (5 bases each). CDR1 and CDR2 (germline): SEHNR, FQNEAQ (reference sequence). This CDR3 spans 13 amino acids. Trimming left V 5 bases short and J 5 bases short, with 12 bases between.

This clonotype was seen repeatedly, ten times or more. This sequence joins TRBV10-3 and TRBJ1-4; possibly TRBD1 for D (5 bases). Trimming took 6 bases from V and 8 from J, leaving 16 bases between them. Per the germline V gene, CDR1 is ENHRY and CDR2 is SYGVKD. This CDR3 spans 14 amino acids. In DNA form, the CDR3 reads TGTGCCATCAGCCGGCGCGGAGGGGAGGAAAAACTGTTTTTT. Translating it yields CAISRRGGEEKLFF.

The sample holds many counts of this clonotype. The J gene is TRBJ2-7, the V gene TRBV12-3 or TRBV12-4, with TRBD2 matching over 13 bases. The trim removed 5 bases at V and 9 bases at J, leaving 10 bases unmatched. This CDR3 is built from 15 residues. For the CDR3, the DNA is TGTGCCAGCAGTCCGTTGACTAGCGGGGGGCTGGGGCAGTACTTC. Amino acid sequence: CASSPLTSGGLGQYF.

The chain joins TRBV4-1 to TRBJ2-7; D is undetermined. The V and J ends lost 4 bases and 5 bases respectively, with 18 bases between them. This CDR3 is built from 15 residues. The germline V gene encodes CDR1 MGHRA and CDR2 YSYEKL. The CDR3 reads CASSRLPAVHDEQYF. As DNA, the CDR3 is TGCGCCAGCAGCCGCCTCCCGGCAGTCCATGACGAGCAGTACTTC.

This clonotype was observed at least ten times. V and J are TRBV4-2 and TRBJ2-1, with 7 positions matching TRBD2. CDR1 and CDR2 from the germline V gene are LGHNA and YNFKEQ. The CDR3 has 14 amino acids. V gave up 1 base and J gave up 3 bases; unmatched junction bases: 0. CDR3 nucleotides: TGTGCCAGCAGCCAAGGGGGGGGCTACAATGAGCAGTTCTTC. This sequence encodes CASSQGGGYNEQFF.

The chain is built from TRBV11-2 and TRBJ2-2; D is ambiguous. The CDR3 runs to 13 residues. The germline V gene has CDR1 SGHAT and CDR2 FQNNGV. V lost 3 bases and J lost 4, with 6 bases in between. CDR3 in amino acids: CASSFWVTGELFF. DNA for the CDR3: TGTGCCAGCAGCTTTTGGGTCACCGGGGAGCTGTTTTTT.

This clonotype has a count of ten or more. The chain couples TRBV4-3 to TRBJ1-1; D remains unclear. The V and J ends lost 5 bases and 6 bases respectively, with 16 bases between them. The CDR3 totals 14 residues. CDR1 is LGHNA, CDR2 YSLEER, per germline. The CDR3 DNA is TGCGCCAGCAGCACCGGCCAGTCTGGCGCTGAAGCTTTCTTT. It translates to CASSTGQSGAEAFF.

This clonotype was observed at least ten times. The chain has TRBV20-1 and TRBJ2-7; D may be TRBD1 or TRBD2 (6 bases each). V lost 3 bases and J lost 5, with 14 bases in between. The V gene's germline CDR1 is DFQATT and CDR2 SNEGSKA (reference sequence). This CDR3 has 13 residues. CDR3 residues: CSASDGGAHEQYF. CDR3 nucleotides: TGCAGTGCTAGCGACGGGGGCGCACACGAGCAGTACTTC.

Only a few counts were recorded for this clonotype. V usage is TRBV28 and J usage is TRBJ1-3; D gene ambiguous. Germline loops: CDR1 MDHEN, CDR2 SYDVKM. The germline V and J ends were trimmed by 9 bases and 4 bases, with 19 bases remaining between them. The CDR3 contains 15 residues. CDR3 coding DNA: TGTGCCAGTCGCATGGGAACCTTCGGGGGAAACACCATATATTTT. Its translation is CASRMGTFGGNTIYF.

This clonotype has only a few counts. The V and J genes are TRBV10-3 and TRBJ1-2, with D maybe TRBD1 (5 bases). The CDR3 consists of 13 residues. Trimming cost V 9 bases and J 4 bases, with 15 bases left between them. The germline V gene has CDR1 ENHRY and CDR2 SYGVKD. In DNA, the CDR3 is TGTGCCATACAACAGGCGTCGAGCTATGGCTACACCTTC. It translates to CAIQQASSYGYTF.

Only a few counts were recorded for this clonotype. The rearrangement links TRBV7-2 to TRBJ1-1; D is possibly TRBD1 (5 bases). CDR3 length equals 13 residues. The germline V and J ends were trimmed by 0 bases and 11 bases, with 13 bases remaining between them. Germline V gene sequence: CDR1 SGHTA, CDR2 FQGNSA. The CDR3 reads CASSLAGAGLAFF. Written as DNA, the CDR3 is TGTGCCAGCAGCTTAGCGGGTGCGGGGCTGGCTTTCTTT.

The chain carries TRBV10-3 and TRBJ2-1; 8 bases agree with TRBD2. The V gene end was trimmed by 6 bases and the J gene end by 6 bases; junction bases not matched to a gene: 7. Germline lookup yields CDR1 ENHRY and CDR2 SYGVKD. The CDR3 has 14 amino acids. This chain's CDR3 is CAIRTAGGLNEQFF. CDR3 bases: TGTGCCATCAGGACGGCGGGGGGTCTCAATGAGCAGTTCTTC.

V is TRBV7-6 and J is TRBJ2-7; D is perhaps TRBD1 or TRBD2 (6 bases each). Germline CDR1 SGHVS, CDR2 FNYEAQ. The CDR3 covers 15 residues. The V gene lost 0 bases and the J gene lost 3 bases, with 12 bases spanning the gap. The CDR3 loop reads CASSLAIGGHYEQYF. In nucleotides, the CDR3 is TGTGCCAGCAGCTTAGCGATCGGGGGACACTACGAGCAGTACTTC.